The rows below give T cell receptor beta chains drawn from one sample of a study of T cell changes during pregnancy in multiple sclerosis. Assay: immunoSEQ multiplex PCR; the TCRdb copy retains only in-frame clones and omits some. The sample records around 70,000 clones, around nine tenths being singletons. Sequenced material: CD4+ T cells from peripheral blood mononuclear cells, taken after pregnancy. These receptors originate from a female donor with multiple sclerosis, enrolled in a pregnancy study. Both conserved end residues are part of each CDR3. D genes are given only for firm matches. Part of the rows lack a size; the others show once, few, many or a class for expanded clones.

CDR3nt	CDR3aa	abundance	v_gene	j_gene	d_gene
TGTGCCAGCAATCCCCGAGGGAGGGGTGACACCGGGGAGCTGTTTTTT	CASNPRGRGDTGELFF	.	TRBV28	TRBJ2-2	TRBD2
TGCGCCTCCAAGCCCGGGTCGGGTCTTGCAACTAATGAAAAACTGTTTTTT	CASKPGSGLATNEKLFF	.	TRBV5-1	TRBJ1-4	.
TGTGCCTGTCCTACAGGGGGCTCTAACTATGGCTACACCTTC	CACPTGGSNYGYTF	.	TRBV30	TRBJ1-2	TRBD1
TGTGCCACCAGCAGAGGTCCGATACGGGAGCAGTACTTC	CATSRGPIREQYF	.	TRBV15	TRBJ2-7	.
TGTGCCAGCAGGGGAGCGAGGCGATCCTACGAGCAGTACTTC	CASRGARRSYEQYF	.	TRBV2	TRBJ2-7	.
TGTGCCAGCAGTGCAGTGTCGGCGGTTAACACTGAAGCTTTCTTT	CASSAVSAVNTEAFF	.	TRBV6-1	TRBJ1-1	.
TGTGCCAGCAGCCGCCTGACTAGCGGGGGGCTCACAGATACGCAGTATTTT	CASSRLTSGGLTDTQYF	once	TRBV27	TRBJ2-3	TRBD2
TGTGCCTGGACAAGGGACAGAACCTACGAGCAGTACTTC	CAWTRDRTYEQYF	.	TRBV30	TRBJ2-7	TRBD1
TGCAGCACCGGACAGGTTCTAAGTGGGAATGAGCAGTTCTTC	CSTGQVLSGNEQFF	few	TRBV29-1	TRBJ2-1	TRBD1
TGTGCCAGCAGTCCCAGGACAGGGGGTATCACCTACGAGCAGTACTTC	CASSPRTGGITYEQYF	.	TRBV27	TRBJ2-7	TRBD1
TGTGCCATCAGTCCGGACAGGCGCAATCAGCCCCAGCATTTT	CAISPDRRNQPQHF	few	TRBV10-3	TRBJ1-5	TRBD1
TGTGCCAGCAGCCGGGGTCTTCTACTCTCTGGAAACACCATATATTTT	CASSRGLLLSGNTIYF	.	TRBV7-8	TRBJ1-3	.
TGTGCCAGCAGCCTTGGGACAGGGATCGGCGAGCAGTACTTC	CASSLGTGIGEQYF	.	TRBV7-3	TRBJ2-7	TRBD1
TGTGCCTGGAGCCCCGACAGATACAATGAGCAGTTCTTC	CAWSPDRYNEQFF	.	TRBV30	TRBJ2-1	.
TGTGCCAGCAGCTGGGGACAGTCGAACACTGAAGCTTTCTTT	CASSWGQSNTEAFF	.	TRBV7-2	TRBJ1-1	TRBD1
TGTGCCAGCAGCTCCAGGGTAGGACCCCTCCACTTT	CASSSRVGPLHF	.	TRBV7-2	TRBJ1-6	.
TGTGCCAGCAGTACCCTTCAGGGAAGGCGGGGCCACACTGAAGCTTTCTTT	CASSTLQGRRGHTEAFF	.	TRBV27	TRBJ1-1	.
TGTGCCAGCAGCCCGCGGGGGGGACCTAATGAAAAACTGTTTTTT	CASSPRGGPNEKLFF	.	TRBV7-2	TRBJ1-4	.
TGTGCCAGCTCACCAACTCGGGGGGTGAGGAATTCACCCCTCCACTTT	CASSPTRGVRNSPLHF	once	TRBV18	TRBJ1-6	.
TGTGCCAGCAGCCAAGTACACAGGACCTTCACAGATACGCAGTATTTT	CASSQVHRTFTDTQYF	.	TRBV14	TRBJ2-3	.
TGTGCCAGCAGCTCGGGGGGCAGGGGCCCGTTCTATGGCTACACCTTC	CASSSGGRGPFYGYTF	.	TRBV5-6	TRBJ1-2	.